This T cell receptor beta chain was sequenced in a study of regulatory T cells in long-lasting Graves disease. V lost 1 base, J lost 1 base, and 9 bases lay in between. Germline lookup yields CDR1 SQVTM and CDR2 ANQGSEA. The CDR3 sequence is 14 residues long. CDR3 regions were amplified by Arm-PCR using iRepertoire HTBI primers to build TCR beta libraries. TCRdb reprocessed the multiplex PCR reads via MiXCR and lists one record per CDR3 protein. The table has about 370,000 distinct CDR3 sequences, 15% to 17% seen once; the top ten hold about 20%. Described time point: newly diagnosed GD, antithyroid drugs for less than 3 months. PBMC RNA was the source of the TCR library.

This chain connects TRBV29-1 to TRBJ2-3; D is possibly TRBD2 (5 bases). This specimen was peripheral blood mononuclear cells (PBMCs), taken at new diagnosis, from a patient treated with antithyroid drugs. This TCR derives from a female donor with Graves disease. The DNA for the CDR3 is TGCAGCGTTGAAGTAATCGGGGGCACAGATACGCAGTATTTT. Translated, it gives CSVEVIGGTDTQYF.